The 25 T cell receptor beta chains given below trace back to one sample, sequenced in a study of cytomegalovirus exposure and HLA in healthy donors. With 60 Vbeta and 13 Jbeta primers, the PCR was carried out. Generated by immunoSEQ multiplex PCR, the TCRdb table keeps only in-frame clones and is missing some. The table lists about 150,000 clones, around a tenth of them singletons, with 1.5% to 2% in the top ten. The sequenced sample was PBMCs. These receptors came from a male donor in good health and CMV-seronegative.

The chain combines TRBV28 with TRBJ1-1, with D possibly being TRBD1 (6 bases). The germline V gene encodes CDR1 MDHEN and CDR2 SYDVKM. The CDR3 length is 14 residues. V was pared by 4 bases and J by 1 base, with 10 bases between. CDR3 coding DNA: TGTGCCAGCAGTTGGGGACAACCGAACACTGAAGCTTTCTTT. Protein: CASSWGQPNTEAFF.

The table lists this clone with a few counts. The V call is TRBV6-4, the J call TRBJ1-2; 7 nucleotides line up with TRBD1. Germline V gives CDR1 MRHNA, CDR2 SNTAGT. The CDR3 has 15 residues. Trimming at V came to 3 bases and at J to 2 bases, leaving 6 bases not matched to a gene. CDR3 residues: CASSERQGGNYGYTF. Here the CDR3 DNA reads TGTGCCAGCAGTGAGCGACAGGGCGGAAACTATGGCTACACCTTC.

This clone was picked up a small number of times. The chain employs TRBV29-1 and TRBJ1-1; tentative D call: TRBD1 (5 bases). Germline CDR1 SQVTM, CDR2 ANQGSEA. V dropped 2 bases and J dropped 10 bases, with 26 bases sitting between them. This CDR3 is 16 amino acids long. The CDR3 spells CSVELWGSGVKTVAFF. As DNA, the CDR3 is TGCAGCGTTGAACTGTGGGGGTCGGGGGTGAAGACCGTAGCTTTCTTT. The full variable domain, its missing parts supplied by reference TRBV29-1 and TRBJ1-1, is SAVISQKPSRDICQRGTSLTIQCQVDSQVTMMFWYRQQPGQSLTLIATANQGSEATYESGFVIDKFPISRPNLTFSTLTVSNMSPEDSSIYLCSVELWGSGVKTVAFFGQGTRLTVV.

The chain has TRBV7-9 and TRBJ1-4, with 7 bases that match TRBD1. The CDR3 is made up of 14 amino acids. The trim removed 3 bases at V and 4 bases at J, leaving 2 bases unmatched. Germline-derived CDR1 and CDR2 are SEHNR and FQNEAQ (reference sequence). DNA for the CDR3: TGTGCCAGCAGCTTGGGACAGAATAATGAAAAACTGTTTTTT. Its protein product is CASSLGQNNEKLFF.

V and J are TRBV15 and TRBJ1-4; TRBD1 is a possible D gene (5 bases). Trimming pared 3 bases from V and 2 bases from J, leaving 7 bases between. Per germline, CDR1 LNHNV and CDR2 YYDKDF (reference sequence). CDR3 length equals 14 residues. The CDR3 DNA sequence: TGTGCCACCAGCAGGGGGGGGACTAATGAAAAACTGTTTTTT. It is translated as CATSRGGTNEKLFF. Full variable domain (rest looked up from reference TRBV15 and TRBJ1-4): DAMVIQNPRYQVTQFGKPVTLSCSQTLNHNVMYWYQQKSSQAPKLLFHYYDKDFNNEADTPDNFQSRRPNTSFCFLDIRSPGLGDTAMYLCATSRGGTNEKLFFGSGTQLSVL.

This clone turned up a few times. The chain is built from TRBV2 and TRBJ1-1, with TRBD1 identical over 7 bases. Germline lookup yields CDR1 SNHLY and CDR2 FYNNEI. This CDR3 has 14 residues. J lost 2 bases, V lost 7 bases, and 7 bases had no gene match. CDR3 residues: CASKPGTANTEAFF. CDR3 DNA: TGTGCCAGCAAGCCCGGGACAGCCAACACTGAAGCTTTCTTT.

The chain recombines TRBV7-3 with TRBJ2-2, with 7 bases that match TRBD1. Per the germline V gene, CDR1 is SGHTA and CDR2 is FQGTGA. Trimming cost V 5 bases and J 3 bases; bases outside gene matches: 6. The CDR3 length is 15 residues. CDR3 sequence reads: CASSLTGWHTGELFF. The CDR3 DNA sequence: TGTGCCAGCAGCCTGACAGGGTGGCACACCGGGGAGCTGTTTTTT. Full variable domain (remainder filled in from reference TRBV7-3 and TRBJ2-2): GAGVSQTPSNKVTEKGKYVELRCDPISGHTALYWYRQSLGQGPEFLIYFQGTGAADDSGLPNDRFFAVRPEGSVSTLKIQRTERGDSAVYLCASSLTGWHTGELFFGEGSRLTVL.

A few counts support this clone. V usage is TRBV9 and J usage is TRBJ1-2; 11 bases are shared with TRBD1. The CDR3 runs 14 residues. Germline trimming cut 1 base from V and 5 bases from J; bases unmatched to any gene: 1. Germline V gene sequence: CDR1 SGDLS, CDR2 YYNGEE. In DNA form, the CDR3 reads TGTGCCAGCAGCGTAAGGGACAGGGGGTATGGCTACACCTTC. It yields the protein CASSVRDRGYGYTF.

This clone was counted a few times. The V and J genes are TRBV5-1 and TRBJ2-2; D is unclear. The CDR3 has 17 residues. The V gene lost 3 bases and the J gene lost 1 base, with 16 bases spanning the gap. The germline V gene encodes CDR1 SGHRS and CDR2 YFSETQ. The CDR3 loop is CASSSPGALLNTGELFF. DNA for the CDR3: TGCGCCAGCAGCTCCCCCGGTGCGCTTCTGAACACCGGGGAGCTGTTTTTT.

This clone showed up just a few times. The sample holds other DNA sequences that translate to the same CDR3. The genes are TRBV27 and TRBJ2-7, with D uncertain. The CDR3 is 12 amino acids. V lost 2 bases, J lost 3 bases, and 5 bases lay in between. The germline V gene encodes CDR1 MNHEY and CDR2 SMNVEV (reference sequence). In nucleotides, the CDR3 is TGTGCCAGCAGTTTAGCAGGCTACGAGCAGTACTTC. Residues: CASSLAGYEQYF.

The V call is TRBV2, the J call TRBJ1-2; 10 bases match TRBD1. CDR1 SNHLY and CDR2 FYNNEI come from the germline V gene. This CDR3 contains 15 residues. In DNA form, the CDR3 reads TGTGCTGAGCCGAACCGGGACAGGGGCAACTATGGCTACACCTTC. Encoded protein: CAEPNRDRGNYGYTF.

V gene TRBV28 combines with J gene TRBJ1-5, with D uncertain. Trimming stripped 3 bases from V and 2 bases from J, with 11 bases between. This CDR3 is 15 amino acids long. Per germline, CDR1 MDHEN and CDR2 SYDVKM. The CDR3 DNA follows: TGTGCCAGCAGTTTTCAGAAATTGGGCAATCAGCCCCAGCATTTT. Translation: CASSFQKLGNQPQHF.

The table lists this clone with a few counts. V and J are TRBV10-1 and TRBJ2-1; 8 nucleotides match TRBD2. CDR1 is WNHNN and CDR2 is SYGVQD in the germline V gene (reference sequence). After removal of 0 bases from V and 5 bases from J, the junction contained 12 bases not matched to a gene. The CDR3 is 18 residues long. The CDR3 DNA follows: TGCGCCAGCAGTGAGTCTGGTCCAGCGGGAGTGGTAAACAATGAGCAGTTCTTC. Translation gives CASSESGPAGVVNNEQFF.

The table lists this clone with a few counts. The CDR3, as DNA: TGTGCCAGCAGTGATAACAGGGGCACTGAAGCTTTCTTT. Translation: CASSDNRGTEAFF. This rearrangement joins TRBV2 to TRBJ1-1; 7 bases are shared with TRBD1. The CDR3 loop spans 13 amino acids. V shed 3 bases and J 4 bases; nucleotides not matched to a gene: 2. From germline, CDR1 is SNHLY and CDR2 FYNNEI.

In its sample, this clone was seen a few times. The chain joins TRBV5-6 to TRBJ2-1; 8 bases fit TRBD1. CDR1 SGHDT and CDR2 YYEEEE come from the germline V gene. With 5 bases clipped from V and 6 bases from J, the junction kept 10 bases outside the gene matches. The CDR3 spans 15 residues. The CDR3 DNA follows: TGTGCCAGCAGTCGGCAGGGGGCGCTTTCCAATGAGCAGTTCTTC. As protein: CASSRQGALSNEQFF.

This clone came up a few times. The CDR3 DNA is TGTGCCAGCAGCTTGGCGAAAGTCGGGAACACTGAAGCTTTCTTT. Residues: CASSLAKVGNTEAFF. This chain connects TRBV5-4 to TRBJ1-1; D ambiguous. V lost 0 bases and J lost 1, with 10 bases in between. This CDR3 region has 15 residues. The germline V gene has CDR1 SGHNT and CDR2 YYREEE (reference sequence).

CDR3 DNA: TGTGCCAGTGCCATCGGGACAGAACCCTACGAGCAGTACTTC. Translation: CASAIGTEPYEQYF. This chain joins TRBV9 and TRBJ2-7, with 7 positions matching TRBD1. The germline CDR1 and CDR2 sequences are SGDLS and YYNGEE. After removal of 8 bases from V and 2 bases from J, the junction contained 10 bases not matched to a gene. The CDR3 has 14 residues.

This clone was recorded a few times. The chain links TRBV4-2 to TRBJ2-5; 10 bases match TRBD2. The CDR3 is 15 amino acids. The germline V gene encodes CDR1 LGHNA and CDR2 YNFKEQ. V shed 4 bases, J shed 0 bases, and the junction held 2 bases outside the gene matches. The CDR3 loop reads CASSPGTSDQETQYF. In DNA form, the CDR3 reads TGTGCCAGCAGCCCTGGGACTAGCGACCAAGAGACCCAGTACTTC.

This clone was detected only a few times. The chain combines TRBV4-3 with TRBJ1-1; unclear D gene. The CDR3 has 15 residues. CDR1 is LGHNA, CDR2 YSLEER, per germline. The V and J ends lost 3 bases and 1 base respectively, with 12 bases between them. The DNA for the CDR3 is TGCGCCAGCAGCCAGTGGATGTCGGGGAACACTGAAGCTTTCTTT. This codes for CASSQWMSGNTEAFF.

This clone was picked up a small number of times. The chain joins TRBV28 to TRBJ1-2; TRBD1 agrees at 10 bases. Trimming took 7 bases from V and 3 from J; bases not matched to a gene: 8. Germline CDR1 reads MDHEN; CDR2 reads SYDVKM. The CDR3 length is 15 residues. The CDR3 protein is CASKGQGGTYYGYTF. In nucleotides, the CDR3 is TGTGCCAGCAAAGGACAGGGGGGAACTTACTATGGCTACACCTTC.

The rearrangement uses TRBV27 and TRBJ2-1; D may be TRBD2 (5 bases). From germline, CDR1 is MNHEY and CDR2 SMNVEV (reference sequence). This CDR3 has 15 residues. Trimming removed 5 bases from V and 0 bases from J, with 11 bases in between. CDR3 sequence: CASSPAESSYNEQFF. In nucleotides, the CDR3 is TGTGCCAGCAGTCCAGCGGAAAGCTCCTACAATGAGCAGTTCTTC.

The chain has TRBV7-2 and TRBJ1-2, with TRBD1 matching over 8 bases. In germline, CDR1 is SGHTA, CDR2 FQGNSA. V gave up 5 bases and J gave up 3 bases; unmatched junction bases: 5. This CDR3 comprises 14 residues. The CDR3 DNA reads as TGTGCCAGCAGCCGTGGACAGGGATACTATGGCTACACCTTC. It codes for CASSRGQGYYGYTF.

The chain recombines TRBV9 with TRBJ2-1; 11 bases fit TRBD2. The CDR3 is made up of 14 amino acids. Germline loops: CDR1 SGDLS, CDR2 YYNGEE. V lost 7 bases, J lost 8 bases, and 8 bases stayed unmatched. The CDR3 sequence: CASSTSGRMDEQFF. The CDR3 bases are TGTGCCAGCTCCACTAGCGGGAGAATGGATGAGCAGTTCTTC. The entire variable domain, with the rest obtained from reference TRBV9 and TRBJ2-1, is as follows: DSGVTQTPKHLITATGQRVTLRCSPRSGDLSVYWYQQSLDQGLQFLIQYYNGEERAKGNILERFSAQQFPDLHSELNLSSLELGDSALYFCASSTSGRMDEQFFGPGTRLTVL.

This clone turned up a few times. This chain joins TRBV5-1 and TRBJ2-1; 8 nucleotides align to TRBD1. CDR1 and CDR2 from the germline V gene are SGHRS and YFSETQ. V was clipped by 4 bases and J by 3 bases; unmatched bases: 6. This CDR3 has 15 amino acids. CDR3 in DNA: TGCGCCAGCAGCCGTGACAGGGGACTCTACAATGAGCAGTTCTTC. Translation gives CASSRDRGLYNEQFF.

This clone was seen a handful of times. This chain links TRBV9 with TRBJ1-2, with no clear D. V lost 3 bases and J 0 bases, leaving 15 bases between the germline ends. The CDR3 consists of 16 residues. Germline values: CDR1 SGDLS, CDR2 YYNGEE. The CDR3 loop is CASSESPRVPNYGYTF. In DNA, the CDR3 is TGTGCCAGCAGCGAATCCCCTAGAGTCCCTAACTATGGCTACACCTTC.